Listed here are 20 T cell receptor beta chains from one sample, sequenced in a study of post-analysis software for immune sequencing data. Findings of the study overall: About five TRBV segments occurring more often in patients than controls included TRBV5-6, TRBV5-1 and TRBV20-1.

Their specific antigens are unknown. Unique molecular identifiers had been added to the TCR beta cDNA libraries. TCRdb recomputed calls from the PCR reads with MiXCR, one row per CDR3 protein. The top ten clones hold approximately 4.5% of a sample with 740,000 or so distinct CDR3 sequences, roughly 50% of them seen once. The sequencing sample was made of blood. The receptors here all came from a girl aged 5-17 years with multiple sclerosis.

This clonotype has more than one count but fewer than ten. This chain links TRBV29-1 with TRBJ2-5, with TRBD1 matching over 7 bases. The CDR3 is made up of 13 amino acids. The J segment lost 2 bases and the V segment lost 4 bases, leaving 4 bases of the junction unmatched. Germline CDR1 and CDR2: SQVTM and ANQGSEA. CDR3 amino acids: CSVARTGQETQYF. The CDR3, as DNA: TGCAGCGTTGCGCGGACAGGACAAGAGACCCAGTACTTC.

CDR3 in amino acids: CASSVGYKLGNEQFF. CDR3 DNA: TGTGCCAGCAGTGTCGGCTACAAACTGGGCAATGAGCAGTTCTTC. V gene TRBV12-3 or TRBV12-4 combines with J gene TRBJ2-1; the D is unclear. With 5 bases removed from V and 6 bases from J, the gap between germline ends came to 17 bases. The CDR3 contains 15 residues.

This clonotype was seen only once. The chain combines TRBV2 with TRBJ2-3, with TRBD2 matching over 10 bases. V trimming: 5 bases; J trimming: 2 bases; junction bases outside the gene matches: 7. This CDR3 contains 16 residues. Germline V gene lookup returns CDR1 SNHLY and CDR2 FYNNEI. The CDR3 sequence is CASSTGLAAYTDTQYF. CDR3 coding DNA: TGTGCCAGCAGTACCGGACTAGCGGCGTACACAGATACGCAGTATTTT.

The chain combines TRBV5-1 with TRBJ2-1; the D gene could be TRBD1 or TRBD2 (5 bases each). This CDR3 comprises 16 residues. V lost 0 bases, J lost 7 bases, and 17 bases lay in between. Germline CDR1 is SGHRS and CDR2 is YFSETQ. The CDR3 sequence is CASSLGGVSRPNEQFF. CDR3 nucleotides: TGCGCCAGCAGCTTGGGAGGGGTATCACGGCCGAATGAGCAGTTCTTC.

The count of this clonotype is one. The V and J genes are TRBV20-1 and TRBJ2-5; 10 bases match TRBD1. This CDR3 region has 14 residues. The germline gives CDR1 DFQATT, CDR2 SNEGSKA (reference sequence). V lost 5 bases, J lost 11 bases, and 14 bases stayed unmatched. The CDR3 spells CSALATGGAWEQYF. The DNA of the CDR3 is TGCAGTGCTCTGGCGACAGGGGGCGCGTGGGAGCAGTACTTC.

The V gene is TRBV20-1, the J gene TRBJ1-2; 12 positions agree with TRBD1. The length of the CDR3 is 17 residues. With 3 bases clipped from V and 1 base from J, the junction kept 9 bases outside the gene matches. Germline V lookup: CDR1 DFQATT, CDR2 SNEGSKA (reference sequence). Here the CDR3 DNA reads TGCAGTGCTAGGAACCGGGACAGGGGGCTTCTTAACTATGGCTACACCTTC. It translates to CSARNRDRGLLNYGYTF.

This clonotype was observed once. V usage is TRBV7-6 and J usage is TRBJ2-1, with D tentatively TRBD2 (7 bases). The ends were cut back, 1 base at V and 8 bases at J, with 15 bases in the middle. The germline CDR1 and CDR2 sequences are SGHVS and FNYEAQ. This CDR3 contains 15 residues. The CDR3 loop reads CASSLGGASGDEQFF. The CDR3 DNA is TGTGCCAGCAGCTTAGGGGGGGCCAGCGGGGATGAGCAGTTCTTC.

The chain uses TRBV20-1 and TRBJ2-1; tentatively, D is TRBD2 (6 bases). Trimming removed 5 bases at V and 0 bases at J, with 11 bases between. The CDR3 covers 14 residues. Germline CDR1 DFQATT, CDR2 SNEGSKA (reference sequence). The CDR3 nucleotides read TGCAGTGCTGGACGGGAGAGCTCCTACAATGAGCAGTTCTTC. Amino acids: CSAGRESSYNEQFF.

The chain employs TRBV3-1 and TRBJ2-5; 13 bases line up with TRBD2. V shed 1 base and J 5 bases; nucleotides not matched to a gene: 4. Per the germline V gene, CDR1 is LGHDT and CDR2 is YNNKEL (reference sequence). The CDR3 consists of 16 residues. This chain's CDR3 is CASSQGLAGGLETQYF. The CDR3 bases are TGTGCCAGCAGCCAAGGACTAGCGGGGGGTCTGGAGACCCAGTACTTC.

This clonotype has just a few counts. CDR3 nucleotide sequence: TGCAGTGCTAGAGATTCGGAGGGTAGTGGTTCCTACGAGCAGTACTTC. This translates into CSARDSEGSGSYEQYF. The J gene is TRBJ2-7, the V gene TRBV20-1, with D perhaps matching TRBD2 (6 bases). V was shortened by 0 bases and J by 1 base, with 16 bases between the two germline ends. Germline V gene data show CDR1 as DFQATT and CDR2 as SNEGSKA (reference sequence). The CDR3 sequence is 16 residues long.

This rearrangement joins TRBV7-2 to TRBJ2-7, with D perhaps TRBD1 or TRBD2 (6 bases each). Germline-derived CDR1 and CDR2 are SGHTA and FQGNSA. With 0 bases removed from V and 2 bases from J, the gap between germline ends came to 14 bases. The CDR3 covers 16 residues. The CDR3 nucleotides are TGTGCCAGCAGCTTAGCGGTGGGGGGCAAGGCCTACGAGCAGTACTTC. Its protein product is CASSLAVGGKAYEQYF.

The V gene is TRBV7-9, the J gene TRBJ2-7; D call uncertain. Trimming left V 3 bases short and J 1 base short, with 10 bases between. Germline V lookup: CDR1 SEHNR, CDR2 FQNEAQ (reference sequence). The length of the CDR3 is 14 residues. CDR3 coding DNA: TGTGCCAGCAGCTTGGGCGCCGAATCCTACGAGCAGTACTTC. Its protein is CASSLGAESYEQYF.

This clonotype turned up a few times. The V call is TRBV7-3, the J call TRBJ2-7, with a tentative D call TRBD2 (5 bases). V shed 5 bases and J shed 1 base, with 12 bases lying between them. The CDR3 contains 14 residues. CDR1 is SGHTA and CDR2 is FQGTGA in the germline V gene. CDR3 DNA sequence: TGTGCCAGCAGCCCCGGGGTAGGGTCCTACGAGCAGTACTTC. It translates to CASSPGVGSYEQYF.

This chain joins TRBV6-6 and TRBJ1-1; no clear D gene. Per germline, CDR1 MNHNY and CDR2 SVGAGI (reference sequence). V lost 7 bases, J lost 3 bases, and 12 bases lay in between. The CDR3 runs 13 residues. CDR3: CASIRRSDTEAFF. Here the CDR3 DNA reads TGTGCCAGCATTCGGAGGTCGGACACTGAAGCTTTCTTT.

The chain combines TRBV20-1 with TRBJ1-2; TRBD1 matches 10 bases. V was pared by 0 bases and J by 4 bases, with 5 bases of the junction left unmatched. Per germline, CDR1 DFQATT and CDR2 SNEGSKA (reference sequence). The CDR3 is 15 residues long. CDR3 nucleotides: TGCAGTGCTAGAGATACGGGACAGGGGATCTATGGCTACACCTTC. Its translation: CSARDTGQGIYGYTF.

This rearrangement joins TRBV14 to TRBJ2-5; 7 bases fit TRBD1. With the DNA end fitting TRBJ2-7 better, the J assignment may be wrong. The CDR3 totals 16 residues. Germline CDR1 SGHDN, CDR2 FVKESK. The CDR3 is CASSSTTRDRNNEQYF. DNA for the CDR3: TGTGCCAGCAGCTCTACGACGAGGGACAGAAACAACGAGCAGTACTTC.

This clonotype was detected only once. The chain uses TRBV7-2 and TRBJ2-4; 8 nucleotides agree with TRBD2. CDR1 SGHTA and CDR2 FQGNSA come from the germline V gene. The CDR3 is 18 amino acids. V lost 2 bases and J lost 0; bases outside the gene matches: 9. The chain's CDR3 is CASSLITSGTLAKNIQYF. DNA for the CDR3: TGTGCCAGCAGCTTAATAACTAGCGGAACTTTAGCCAAAAACATTCAGTACTTC.

This clonotype has just a few counts. The gene calls are TRBV9 and TRBJ2-1, with TRBD1 matching over 7 bases. CDR1 SGDLS and CDR2 YYNGEE come from the germline V gene. After removal of 4 bases from V and 5 bases from J, the junction contained 18 bases not matched to a gene. The CDR3 length is 18 residues. Here the CDR3 reads CASSRQRQGRLSHNEQFF. CDR3 DNA sequence: TGTGCCAGCAGCCGGCAGCGACAGGGTCGGTTAAGCCACAATGAGCAGTTCTTC.

This chain links TRBV7-9 with TRBJ1-2, with TRBD1 matching over 8 bases. The CDR3 has 16 amino acids. CDR1 is SEHNR, CDR2 FQNEAQ, per germline (reference sequence). V lost 5 bases to trimming and J lost 8 bases; unmatched junction nucleotides: 16. The CDR3 nucleotides read TGTGCCAGCAGCCATCTGATTGGCCAGGGGGCGTTAGGCTACACCTTC. Translating it yields CASSHLIGQGALGYTF.

This clonotype was observed a few times. This sequence joins TRBV5-1 and TRBJ2-7; 10 bases fit TRBD1. This CDR3 contains 15 residues. V dropped 1 base and J dropped 6; count of bases not matched to a gene: 7. Looked up from germline, CDR1 is SGHRS and CDR2 is YFSETQ. The CDR3 is CASSLRTGGPGEQYF. The CDR3 nucleotides read TGCGCCAGCAGCTTGAGGACAGGGGGACCGGGCGAGCAGTACTTC.